This T cell receptor beta chain was observed in a study of T cells after somatic rescue of genetic block. Data came from immunoSEQ multiplex PCR; TCRdb stores just in-frame clones and leaves some out. Of about 12,000 clones in the sample, around 70% were seen once. V shed 5 bases, J shed 6 bases, and the junction held 17 bases outside the gene matches. The CDR3 extends over 16 amino acids. Per germline, CDR1 SGHRS and CDR2 YFSETQ. The receptor's source is a boy between 10 and 17 years old. This chain connects TRBV5-1 to TRBJ2-7, with TRBD1 matching over 7 bases. The sequenced sample was peripheral blood mononuclear cells (PBMCs). This chain's CDR3 is CASRGVGQRGSGEQYF. In DNA, the CDR3 is TGCGCCAGCAGAGGGGTGGGACAGAGGGGATCAGGCGAGCAGTACTTC.